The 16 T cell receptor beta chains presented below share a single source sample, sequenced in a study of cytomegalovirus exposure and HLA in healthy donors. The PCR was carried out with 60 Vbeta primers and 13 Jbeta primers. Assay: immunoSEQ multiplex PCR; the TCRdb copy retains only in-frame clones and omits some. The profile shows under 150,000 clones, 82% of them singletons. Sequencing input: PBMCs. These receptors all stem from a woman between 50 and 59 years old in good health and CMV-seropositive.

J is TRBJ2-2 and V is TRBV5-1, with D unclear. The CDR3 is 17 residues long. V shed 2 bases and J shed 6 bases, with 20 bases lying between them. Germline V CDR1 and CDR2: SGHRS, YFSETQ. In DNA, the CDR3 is TGCGCCAGCAGCTTCCCGCTGGCAGAACGCCTGCCCGGGGAGCTGTTTTTT. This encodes CASSFPLAERLPGELFF.

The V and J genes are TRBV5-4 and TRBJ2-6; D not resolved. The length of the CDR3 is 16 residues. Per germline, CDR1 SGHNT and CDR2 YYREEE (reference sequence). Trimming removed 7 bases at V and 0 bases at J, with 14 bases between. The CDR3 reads CASQPAENSGANVLTF. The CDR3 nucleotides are TGTGCCAGCCAACCCGCGGAGAACTCTGGGGCCAACGTCCTGACTTTC.

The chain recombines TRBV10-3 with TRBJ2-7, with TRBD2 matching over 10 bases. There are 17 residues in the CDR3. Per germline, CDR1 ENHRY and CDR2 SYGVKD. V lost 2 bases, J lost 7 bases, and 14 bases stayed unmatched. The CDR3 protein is CAISEGIGLAGAEEQYF. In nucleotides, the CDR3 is TGTGCCATCAGTGAGGGTATTGGGCTAGCGGGAGCCGAGGAGCAGTACTTC.

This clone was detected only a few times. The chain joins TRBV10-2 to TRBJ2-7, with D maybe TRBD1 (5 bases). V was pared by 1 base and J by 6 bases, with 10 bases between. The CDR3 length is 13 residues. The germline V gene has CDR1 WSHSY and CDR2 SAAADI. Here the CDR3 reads CASSEWQGGEQYF. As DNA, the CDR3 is TGCGCCAGCAGTGAGTGGCAGGGCGGCGAGCAGTACTTC.

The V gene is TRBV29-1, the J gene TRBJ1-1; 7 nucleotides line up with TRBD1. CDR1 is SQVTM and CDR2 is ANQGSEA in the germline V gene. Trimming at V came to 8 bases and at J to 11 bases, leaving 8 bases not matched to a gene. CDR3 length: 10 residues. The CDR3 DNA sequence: TGCAGCACCGGGAGACAGGGTGCTTTCTTT. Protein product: CSTGRQGAFF. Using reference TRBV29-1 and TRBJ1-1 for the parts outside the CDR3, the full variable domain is SAVISQKPSRDICQRGTSLTIQCQVDSQVTMMFWYRQQPGQSLTLIATANQGSEATYESGFVIDKFPISRPNLTFSTLTVSNMSPEDSSIYLCSTGRQGAFFGQGTRLTVV.

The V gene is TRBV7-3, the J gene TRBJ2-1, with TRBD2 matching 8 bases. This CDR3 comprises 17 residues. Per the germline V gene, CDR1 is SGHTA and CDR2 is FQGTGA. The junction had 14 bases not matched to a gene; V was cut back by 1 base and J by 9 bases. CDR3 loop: CASSLMGGAGVLGEQFF. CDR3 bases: TGTGCCAGCAGCTTAATGGGGGGAGCGGGAGTGCTGGGTGAGCAGTTCTTC.

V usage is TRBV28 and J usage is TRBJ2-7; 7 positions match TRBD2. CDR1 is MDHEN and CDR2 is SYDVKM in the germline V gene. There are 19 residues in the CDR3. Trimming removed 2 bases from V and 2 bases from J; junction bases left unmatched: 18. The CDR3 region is CASSLALLGEGVITYEQYF. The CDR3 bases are TGTGCCAGCAGTTTAGCTCTCCTGGGGGAGGGAGTCATCACCTACGAGCAGTACTTC. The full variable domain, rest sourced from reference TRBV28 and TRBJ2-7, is DVKVTQSSRYLVKRTGEKVFLECVQDMDHENMFWYRQDPGLGLRLIYFSYDVKMKEKGDIPEGYSVSREKKERFSLILESASTNQTSMYLCASSLALLGEGVITYEQYFGPGTRLTVT.

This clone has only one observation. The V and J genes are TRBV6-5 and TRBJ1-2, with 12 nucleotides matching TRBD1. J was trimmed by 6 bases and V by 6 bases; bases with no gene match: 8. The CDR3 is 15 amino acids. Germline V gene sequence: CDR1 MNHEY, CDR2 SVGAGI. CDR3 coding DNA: TGTGCCAGCAGACCTGCCGGGACAGGGGGCGATGGCTACACCTTC. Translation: CASRPAGTGGDGYTF.

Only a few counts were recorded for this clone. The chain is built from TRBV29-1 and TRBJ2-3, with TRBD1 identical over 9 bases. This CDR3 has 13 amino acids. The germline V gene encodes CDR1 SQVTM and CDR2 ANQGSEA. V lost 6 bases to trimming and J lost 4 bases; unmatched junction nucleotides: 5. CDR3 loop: CSVGQGRADTQYF. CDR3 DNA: TGCAGCGTGGGACAGGGTCGTGCAGATACGCAGTATTTT.

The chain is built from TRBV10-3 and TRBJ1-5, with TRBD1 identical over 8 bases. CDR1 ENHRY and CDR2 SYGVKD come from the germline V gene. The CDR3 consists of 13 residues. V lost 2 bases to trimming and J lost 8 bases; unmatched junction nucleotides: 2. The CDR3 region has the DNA TGTGCCATCAGTGAGGACAGGGGTGAGCCCCAGCATTTT. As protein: CAISEDRGEPQHF.

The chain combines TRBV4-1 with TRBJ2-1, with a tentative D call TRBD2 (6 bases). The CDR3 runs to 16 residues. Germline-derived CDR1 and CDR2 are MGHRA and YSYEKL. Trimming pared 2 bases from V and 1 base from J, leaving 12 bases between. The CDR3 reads CASSQPGRRSYNEQFF. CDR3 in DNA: TGCGCCAGCAGCCAACCGGGGAGGAGATCCTACAATGAGCAGTTCTTC.

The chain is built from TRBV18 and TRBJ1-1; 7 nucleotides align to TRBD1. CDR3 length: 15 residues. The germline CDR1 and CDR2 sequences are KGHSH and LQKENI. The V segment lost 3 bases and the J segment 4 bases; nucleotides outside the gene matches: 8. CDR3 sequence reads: CASSPLTGFTTEAFF. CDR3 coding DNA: TGTGCCAGCTCACCCCTGACAGGGTTCACCACTGAAGCTTTCTTT.

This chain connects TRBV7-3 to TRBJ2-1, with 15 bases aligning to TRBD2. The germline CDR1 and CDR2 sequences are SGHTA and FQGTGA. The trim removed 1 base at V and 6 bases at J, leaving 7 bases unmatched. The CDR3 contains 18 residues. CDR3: CASSLRGLAGGSSNEQFF. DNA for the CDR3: TGTGCCAGCAGCTTAAGGGGACTAGCGGGAGGTTCTAGCAATGAGCAGTTCTTC.

Written as DNA, the CDR3 is TGCAGCGTTGAGACCAGGGGGTCCCCCTACGAGCAGTACTTC. It translates to CSVETRGSPYEQYF. V usage is TRBV29-1 and J usage is TRBJ2-7; 7 bases are a match to TRBD1. CDR1 is SQVTM, CDR2 ANQGSEA, per germline. Trimming took 3 bases from V and 2 from J; bases not matched to a gene: 7. CDR3 length: 14 amino acids.

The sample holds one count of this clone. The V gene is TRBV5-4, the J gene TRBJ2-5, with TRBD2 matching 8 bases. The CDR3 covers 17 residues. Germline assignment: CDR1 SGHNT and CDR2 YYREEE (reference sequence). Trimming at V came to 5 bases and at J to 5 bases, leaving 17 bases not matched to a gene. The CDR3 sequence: CASSLGSGGAVGETQYF. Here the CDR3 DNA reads TGTGCCAGCAGTCTTGGGTCCGGGGGGGCCGTGGGGGAGACCCAGTACTTC.

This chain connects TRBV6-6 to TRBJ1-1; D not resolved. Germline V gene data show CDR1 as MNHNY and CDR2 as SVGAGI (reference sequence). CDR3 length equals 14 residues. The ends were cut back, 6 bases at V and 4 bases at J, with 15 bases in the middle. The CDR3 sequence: CASSPGVWGTEAFF. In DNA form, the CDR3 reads TGTGCCAGCAGCCCCGGGGTATGGGGCACTGAAGCTTTCTTT.